These 18 T cell receptor beta chains came from one sample sequenced in a study of blood T cell repertoires in COVID-19. The method was immunoSEQ multiplex PCR; TCRdb's version includes in-frame clones alone and lacks a portion of them. The repertoire has about 160,000 clones, 87% of them found once; the top ten carry 3.9%. The sequencing sample was made of peripheral blood. Every receptor here comes from a woman in her sixties or seventies who had recovered from COVID-19.

The rearrangement joins TRBV6-1 to TRBJ1-2; D perhaps matches TRBD1 (5 bases). This CDR3 has 13 amino acids. The ends were cut back, 2 bases at V and 4 bases at J, with 8 bases in the middle. CDR1 is MNHNS and CDR2 is SASEGT in the germline V gene. CDR3 residues: CASSERGGYGYTF. CDR3 DNA: TGTGCCAGCAGTGAACGGGGGGGCTATGGCTACACCTTC.

This clone was detected only once. The chain couples TRBV7-6 to TRBJ2-3; D perhaps matches TRBD1 (6 bases). Looked up from germline, CDR1 is SGHVS and CDR2 is FNYEAQ. The germline V and J ends were trimmed by 5 bases and 3 bases, with 12 bases remaining between them. The CDR3 totals 14 residues. CDR3 in amino acids: CASSTGQGTDTQYF. The CDR3 bases are TGTGCCAGCAGCACGGGACAAGGGACAGATACGCAGTATTTT.

The chain carries TRBV9 and TRBJ2-1; 9 bases fit TRBD2. Germline-derived CDR1 and CDR2 are SGDLS and YYNGEE. With 0 bases clipped from V and 7 bases from J, the junction kept 8 bases outside the gene matches. The CDR3 has 16 residues. This CDR3 reads CASSVAGGGASNEQFF. The CDR3 DNA sequence: TGTGCCAGCAGCGTAGCCGGCGGGGGGGCCTCAAATGAGCAGTTCTTC.

The chain uses TRBV6-1 and TRBJ1-6; perhaps TRBD1 as D (5 bases). Germline V gene lookup returns CDR1 MNHNS and CDR2 SASEGT. There are 16 residues in the CDR3. Trimming pared 0 bases from V and 7 bases from J, leaving 13 bases between. The CDR3 reads CASSEAFGRVNSPLHF. The CDR3 DNA sequence: TGTGCCAGCAGTGAAGCGTTTGGCAGGGTCAATTCACCCCTCCACTTT.

This chain uses TRBV19 with TRBJ1-6, with 7 nucleotides matching TRBD1. Germline V gene sequence: CDR1 LNHDA, CDR2 SQIVND (reference sequence). The junction had 7 bases not matched to a gene; V was cut back by 9 bases and J by 5 bases. This CDR3 has 14 amino acids. CDR3 sequence (DNA): TGTGCCAGCCAACAGGGGTCGAATAATTCACCCCTCCACTTT. Amino acid sequence: CASQQGSNNSPLHF.

The chain recombines TRBV14 with TRBJ1-1; TRBD1 matches 8 bases. Germline trimming cut 3 bases from V and 7 bases from J; bases unmatched to any gene: 7. The CDR3 loop spans 14 amino acids. The germline V gene encodes CDR1 SGHDN and CDR2 FVKESK. This CDR3 reads CASSHPRDRFEAFF. The DNA for the CDR3 is TGTGCCAGCAGCCACCCGAGGGACAGGTTTGAAGCTTTCTTT.

This clone was observed a single time. This chain joins TRBV6-5 and TRBJ1-5, with a possible D match to TRBD1 (6 bases). Trimming removed 0 bases at V and 2 bases at J, with 8 bases between. This CDR3 region has 15 residues. The germline V gene encodes CDR1 MNHEY and CDR2 SVGAGI. The CDR3 DNA sequence: TGTGCCAGCAGTTACTCGCCAGGGGGCAATCAGCCCCAGCATTTT. Its translation: CASSYSPGGNQPQHF.

The V and J genes are TRBV2 and TRBJ1-4, with TRBD1 identical over 9 bases. This CDR3 contains 13 residues. The germline CDR1 and CDR2 sequences are SNHLY and FYNNEI. V lost 7 bases to trimming and J lost 7 bases; unmatched junction nucleotides: 4. CDR3 sequence (DNA): TGTGCCAGCAATAGGGACAGGGTTGAAAAACTGTTTTTT. It specifies CASNRDRVEKLFF.

The chain recombines TRBV9 with TRBJ2-5; 11 nucleotides align to TRBD2. The CDR3 has 16 amino acids. Germline V CDR1 and CDR2: SGDLS, YYNGEE. The V and J ends lost 3 bases and 2 bases, in that order; junction bases with no gene match: 6. The DNA of the CDR3 is TGTGCCAGCAGCGCCAAAAGACTAGCGGGGCAAGAGACCCAGTACTTC. It specifies CASSAKRLAGQETQYF.

V and J are TRBV5-1 and TRBJ2-1, with D possibly matching TRBD2 (6 bases). CDR1 and CDR2 (germline): SGHRS, YFSETQ. Trimming took off 4 bases at V and 1 base at J, with 12 bases between the two ends. The CDR3 covers 15 residues. CDR3 in DNA: TGCGCCAGCAGCCTTCGACTAGTGTCCTACAATGAGCAGTTCTTC. This gives the protein CASSLRLVSYNEQFF.

The chain joins TRBV6-5 to TRBJ2-5; TRBD2 agrees at 8 bases. From germline, CDR1 is MNHEY and CDR2 SVGAGI. With V trimmed by 4 bases and J by 9 bases, 7 bases remained unmatched. CDR3 length equals 13 residues. For the CDR3, the DNA is TGTGCCAGCAGTTCGGGAGGGTTTGGAGCCCAGTACTTC. It specifies CASSSGGFGAQYF.

Concerning this clone: One junction end does not reproduce the germline sequence, and a read error may be involved. The chain recombines TRBV7-7 with TRBJ2-5; 10 nucleotides agree with TRBD2. The germline gives CDR1 SSHAT, CDR2 FNYEAQ (reference sequence). The CDR3 is 15 residues long. The CDR3 here is CASSNIAGGQETQYF. In nucleotides, the CDR3 is TGTGCTAGCAGCAATATAGCGGGGGGCCAAGAGACCCAGTACTTC.

This chain connects TRBV28 to TRBJ1-5; D is undetermined. The CDR3 length is 12 residues. CDR1 and CDR2 (germline): MDHEN, SYDVKM. The V end lost 6 bases, the J end lost 5 bases, and 8 bases lay between the germline ends. Here the CDR3 DNA reads TGTGCCAGCAGGCGGGATTATCAGCCCCAGCATTTT. It yields the protein CASRRDYQPQHF.

The count of this clone is one. This chain joins TRBV28 and TRBJ1-5, with no clear D. The CDR3 runs 13 residues. Germline V lookup: CDR1 MDHEN, CDR2 SYDVKM. Trimming took off 6 bases at V and 2 bases at J, with 8 bases between the two ends. This chain's CDR3 is CASRDRGNQPQHF. The CDR3 nucleotides read TGTGCCAGCAGGGATCGGGGCAATCAGCCCCAGCATTTT. Full variable domain (remainder filled in from reference TRBV28 and TRBJ1-5): DVKVTQSSRYLVKRTGEKVFLECVQDMDHENMFWYRQDPGLGLRLIYFSYDVKMKEKGDIPEGYSVSREKKERFSLILESASTNQTSMYLCASRDRGNQPQHFGDGTRLSIL.

This chain uses TRBV6-1 with TRBJ1-3; the D is unclear. Germline V lookup: CDR1 MNHNS, CDR2 SASEGT. The CDR3 sequence is 16 residues long. V lost 1 base and J 2 bases, leaving 12 bases between the germline ends. CDR3 in amino acids: CASSEGVTNAGNTIYF. The CDR3 DNA reads TGTGCCAGCAGTGAAGGAGTGACAAACGCTGGAAACACCATATATTTT.

This rearrangement joins TRBV9 to TRBJ1-5, with 8 nucleotides matching TRBD1. CDR1 is SGDLS and CDR2 is YYNGEE in the germline V gene. After removal of 0 bases from V and 0 bases from J, the junction contained 11 bases not matched to a gene. This CDR3 comprises 19 residues. CDR3 sequence (DNA): TGTGCCAGCAGCGTAGTTAGGACAGGGTCGTTTATTAGCAATCAGCCCCAGCATTTT. Protein: CASSVVRTGSFISNQPQHF.

This chain connects TRBV18 to TRBJ1-2; 12 nucleotides match TRBD1. The J segment lost 4 bases and the V segment lost 5 bases, leaving 5 bases of the junction unmatched. Germline V lookup: CDR1 KGHSH, CDR2 LQKENI. The CDR3 is made up of 15 amino acids. This CDR3 reads CASSRDRGPGYGYTF. CDR3 bases: TGTGCCAGCTCAAGGGACAGGGGGCCGGGCTATGGCTACACCTTC.

The V gene is TRBV4-3, the J gene TRBJ1-1, with D perhaps TRBD1 (5 bases). V was pared by 2 bases and J by 5 bases, with 9 bases between. Germline values: CDR1 LGHNA, CDR2 YSLEER. The CDR3 is made up of 13 amino acids. CDR3 residues: CASSQRGRTEAFF. DNA of the CDR3: TGCGCCAGCAGCCAAAGGGGTAGAACTGAAGCTTTCTTT.